Listed below are T cell receptor beta chains from one sample, sequenced in a study of regulatory T cells in long-lasting Graves disease. TCRdb re-analysed the multiplex PCR reads in MiXCR, keeping a single row per CDR3 protein. This table has 200,000 to 250,000 distinct CDR3 sequences, 20% appearing once. Sequencing was performed on peripheral blood mononuclear cells (PBMCs), taken at new diagnosis, from a patient treated with antithyroid drugs. Receptors were obtained from a female donor with Graves disease. Both conserved end residues are part of each CDR3. Each record gives: V gene, clone size, D gene, J gene, CDR3 protein, CDR3 DNA. D genes are given only for firm matches. Not every row has a clone size; where given, it reads once, few, many or a size class.

TRBV3-1	many	NA	TRBJ1-4	CASSPYPTRGEKNEKLFF	TGTGCCAGCAGCCCATACCCGACTCGGGGGGAGAAGAATGAAAAACTGTTTTTT
TRBV11-2	many	NA	TRBJ1-1	CASSLAGPNTEAFF	TGTGCCAGCAGCTTAGCGGGACCGAACACTGAAGCTTTCTTT
TRBV2	many	TRBD1	TRBJ1-4	CASSPTGVREKLFF	TGTGCCAGCAGTCCGACAGGGGTTAGGGAAAAACTGTTTTTT
TRBV24-1	few	NA	TRBJ1-2	CATSDPLQTNYGYTF	TGTGCCACCAGTGACCCACTACAGACTAACTATGGCTACACCTTC
TRBV12-3/TRBV12-4	many	NA	TRBJ2-3	CASSAVTPTDTQYF	TGTGCCAGCAGTGCCGTGACTCCCACAGATACGCAGTATTTT
TRBV19	NA	TRBD2	TRBJ2-1	CASSISAGVGNGQFF	TGTGCCAGTAGTATCTCGGCGGGAGTGGGGAATGGGCAGTTCTTC
TRBV7-2	NA	NA	TRBJ2-3	CASSLVPGLTDTQYF	TGTGCCAGCAGCTTAGTTCCGGGGCTCACAGATACGCAGTATTTT
TRBV11-2	NA	NA	TRBJ2-5	CASSFAEETQYF	TGTGCCAGCAGCTTTGCGGAAGAGACCCAGTACTTC
TRBV12-5	NA	TRBD1	TRBJ2-7	CASGMGQGPIYEQYF	TGTGCTAGTGGAATGGGACAGGGCCCGATCTACGAGCAGTACTTC
TRBV4-1	few	NA	TRBJ1-1	CASSPDSWNTEAFF	TGCGCCAGCAGCCCGGACAGCTGGAACACTGAAGCTTTCTTT
TRBV6-1	many	TRBD1	TRBJ1-6	CASSSWTGRYSPLHF	TGTGCCAGCAGCTCGTGGACAGGGAGATATTCACCCCTCCACTTT
TRBV5-1	many	TRBD1	TRBJ1-2	CASSFGDRLDGYTF	TGTGCCAGCAGCTTTGGGGACAGGCTAGATGGCTACACCTTC
TRBV3-1	many	NA	TRBJ2-2	CASSQNTGELFF	TGTGCCAGCAGCCAAAACACCGGGGAGCTGTTTTTT
TRBV7-2	many	NA	TRBJ2-3	CASSLMPGSGDTQYF	TGTGCCAGCAGCTTGATGCCCGGATCGGGGGATACGCAGTATTTT
TRBV6-2/TRBV6-3	many	TRBD1	TRBJ1-5	CASSYSARGTVGQPQHF	TGTGCCAGCAGTTACTCCGCGAGGGGGACAGTAGGTCAGCCCCAGCATTTT
TRBV4-3	few	NA	TRBJ1-2	CASSQENQENYGYTF	TGCGCCAGCAGCCAAGAGAACCAGGAGAACTATGGCTACACCTTC
TRBV29-1	many	NA	TRBJ2-1	CSVVQSSYNEQFF	TGCAGCGTTGTCCAGAGCTCCTACAATGAGCAGTTCTTC
TRBV7-3	many	NA	TRBJ2-5	CASSPLGGNQETQYF	TGTGCCAGCAGCCCGTTGGGGGGAAACCAAGAGACCCAGTACTTC
TRBV19	many	TRBD1	TRBJ1-2	CASSIGGGSTYGYTF	TGTGCCAGTAGTATAGGAGGGGGCTCTACCTATGGCTACACCTTC
TRBV6-1	few	TRBD1	TRBJ1-5	CASSRHRGGQPQHF	TGTGCCAGCAGCCGCCACAGGGGTGGTCAGCCCCAGCATTTT
TRBV5-1	few	TRBD1	TRBJ2-5	CASSPGQGNFWETQYF	TGCGCCAGCAGCCCCGGACAGGGTAACTTTTGGGAGACCCAGTACTTC
TRBV19	NA	NA	TRBJ2-7	CASSIVTGPYEQHF	TGTGCCAGTAGTATAGTGACAGGTCCCTACGAGCAGCACTTC
TRBV7-2	many	NA	TRBJ2-1	CASSFSNDNEQFF	TGTGCCAGCAGCTTCTCCAACGACAATGAGCAGTTCTTC
TRBV14	few	NA	TRBJ1-1	CASSQFIPTEAFF	TGTGCCAGCAGCCAGTTTATCCCCACTGAAGCTTTCTTT
TRBV19	many	TRBD2	TRBJ2-1	CASKVASGNNEQFF	TGTGCCAGTAAAGTGGCTAGCGGTAACAATGAGCAGTTCTTC
TRBV5-1	many	TRBD1	TRBJ1-2	CASSFSGTDSYGYTF	TGCGCCAGCAGCTTTTCCGGGACAGATAGTTATGGCTACACCTTC
TRBV7-9	many	NA	TRBJ1-2	CASSLLRGSNYGYTF	TGTGCCAGCAGCTTACTAAGAGGCTCTAACTATGGCTACACCTTC
TRBV7-8	many	TRBD1	TRBJ1-4	CASTARRGQGNEKLFF	TGTGCCAGCACCGCCAGGAGGGGGCAGGGAAATGAAAAACTGTTTTTT
TRBV11-2	NA	NA	TRBJ1-1	CASSLIRGRGAFF	TGTGCCAGCAGCTTAATCCGGGGGCGCGGAGCTTTCTTT
TRBV18	many	NA	TRBJ2-3	CASSPGQTVGTDTQYF	TGTGCCAGCTCCCCAGGACAGACCGTAGGCACAGATACGCAGTATTTT
TRBV10-3	NA	TRBD1	TRBJ2-7	CAISERQGEYEQYF	TGTGCCATCAGTGAGCGACAGGGCGAGTACGAGCAGTACTTC
TRBV27	many	NA	TRBJ2-1	CASSPDVRSYNEQFF	TGTGCCAGCAGTCCGGACGTCCGCTCCTACAATGAGCAGTTCTTC